This T cell receptor beta chain comes out of a study of PD-L1 blockade in urothelial cancer. Study details: The patients first took atezolizumab in about 2014, receiving 1,200 mg intravenously every 3 weeks. Study-wide results and limits: Pretreatment clonality of the blood TCR repertoire below the median was predictive of superior survival. Durable-benefit patients had greater expansion of tumor-associated blood clones at 3 weeks.

Comment on this clone: Antigen: not known. Relative to the germline gene, one junction end is altered; a read error may explain this.

The germline gives CDR1 SSHAT, CDR2 FNYEAQ (reference sequence). The CDR3 loop spans 14 amino acids. The templates were synthetic TCR analogs, and they were spiked into each PCR. Profiled with immunoSEQ multiplex PCR; TCRdb holds only in-frame clones, not every one. The sample holds about 100,000 clones, under 85% seen once. The source material was PBMCs, sampled around atezolizumab (anti-PD-L1) treatment. This TCR was recovered from a man between 50 and 59 years old with urothelial cancer. The chain recombines TRBV7-7 with TRBJ2-5, with TRBD2 matching over 12 bases. CDR3 in amino acids: CASSPGLAGETQYF. Written as DNA, the CDR3 is TGTGCTAGCAGCCCGGGACTAGCGGGAGAGACCCAGTACTTC.